Listed below are T cell receptor beta chains from one sample, sequenced in a study of immune heterogeneity within non-small cell lung tumors. Each CDR3 protein is one row after TCRdb ran MiXCR on the multiplex PCR reads. The sample includes around 3,000 distinct CDR3 sequences, over 35% seen only once; the top ten take under 65%. Sequenced material: lung tumor tissue. The receptor set was obtained from a man between 60 and 75 years old with non-small cell lung cancer. The CDR3 runs from the conserved cysteine through the conserved F or W. Each record gives: D gene, V gene, J gene, clone size, CDR3 protein, CDR3 DNA. D genes are given only for firm matches. Rows may omit the clone size; those that give it use once, few, many or a size class.

>NA|TRBV7-2|TRBJ2-3|NA
CASSLTFADTQYF
TGTGCCAGCAGCTTAACTTTTGCAGATACGCAGTATTTT
>NA|TRBV20-1|TRBJ1-5|medium-sized
CSASDSNSNQPQHF
TGCAGTGCCAGTGACAGTAATAGCAATCAGCCCCAGCATTTT
>NA|TRBV6-5|TRBJ1-2|NA
CASSYSGQGTYGYTF
TGTGCCAGCAGTTACTCTGGGCAGGGGACCTATGGCTACACCTTC
>TRBD1|TRBV12-3/TRBV12-4|TRBJ1-2|few
CASSPTSWTLGTGHYGYTF
TGTGCCAGCAGCCCCACCTCGTGGACCCTGGGGACAGGACACTATGGCTACACCTTC
>NA|TRBV12-3/TRBV12-4|TRBJ2-2|NA
CASSRQSTGELFF
TGTGCCAGCAGTCGACAGTCCACCGGGGAGCTGTTTTTT
>TRBD1|TRBV6-1|TRBJ1-1|NA
CASSRQGRGNTEAFF
TGTGCCAGCAGCCGACAGGGGCGGGGGAACACTGAAGCTTTCTTT
>NA|TRBV11-2|TRBJ1-3|medium-sized
CASSLKSGGLGLGNTIYF
TGTGCCAGCAGCTTAAAGTCCGGGGGACTTGGGCTCGGAAACACCATATATTTT
>TRBD1|TRBV5-6|TRBJ1-6|medium-sized
CASTLRTGPNNSPLHF
TGTGCCAGCACCCTACGGACAGGGCCGAATAATTCACCCCTCCACTTT
>TRBD2|TRBV7-3|TRBJ2-1|medium-sized
CASSLMGGSPYNEQFF
TGTGCCAGCAGCTTAATGGGAGGGAGTCCCTACAATGAGCAGTTCTTC
>NA|TRBV7-9|TRBJ1-2|NA
CASSLGGDPHYGYTF
TGTGCCAGCAGCTTAGGCGGGGACCCCCACTATGGCTACACCTTC
>NA|TRBV12-3/TRBV12-4|TRBJ1-2|NA
CASSLGGGGGYTF
TGTGCCAGCAGTCTAGGGGGAGGAGGGGGCTACACCTTC
>NA|TRBV20-1|TRBJ2-7|medium-sized
CSARDTGSYEQYF
TGCAGTGCTAGGGACACTGGGTCTTACGAGCAGTACTTC
>NA|TRBV7-2|TRBJ1-2|NA
CASSLGSGGYTF
TGTGCCAGCAGCTTAGGGAGTGGCGGCTACACCTTC
>TRBD1|TRBV19|TRBJ2-3|NA
CASSSTGGADTQYF
TGTGCCAGTAGCTCCACAGGGGGCGCAGATACGCAGTATTTT
>NA|TRBV5-1|TRBJ2-3|NA
CASSLKDTQYF
TGCGCCAGCAGCTTGAAAGATACGCAGTATTTT
>TRBD1|TRBV7-2|TRBJ2-1|NA
CASSLDTGAYNEQFF
TGTGCCAGCAGCTTAGATACAGGGGCCTACAATGAGCAGTTCTTC
>TRBD1|TRBV6-2/TRBV6-3|TRBJ1-6|few
CASSRGTDNSPLHF
TGTGCCAGCAGCCGCGGGACAGATAATTCACCCCTCCACTTT
>TRBD1|TRBV18|TRBJ2-7|NA
CASSLQGWEQYF
TGTGCCAGCTCACTACAGGGGTGGGAGCAGTACTTC
>TRBD1|TRBV7-2|TRBJ1-2|NA
CASSIGRDRVSGYTF
TGTGCCAGCAGCATAGGCCGGGACAGGGTTAGTGGCTACACCTTC
>NA|TRBV11-3|TRBJ2-1|NA
CASSLDPRTEHFF
TGTGCCAGCAGCTTAGATCCTCGGACAGAGCATTTCTTC
>TRBD2|TRBV2|TRBJ2-5|medium-sized
CASSPGLAEETQYF
TGTGCCAGCAGCCCGGGACTAGCTGAAGAGACCCAGTACTTC
>NA|TRBV7-8|TRBJ1-6|NA
CASSPLGWQSSYNSPLHF
TGTGCCAGCAGCCCCCTAGGATGGCAGAGCTCCTATAATTCACCCCTCCACTTT
>NA|TRBV12-3/TRBV12-4|TRBJ1-2|medium-sized
CASTPQQGTNYGYTF
TGTGCCAGCACCCCGCAGCAGGGGACGAACTATGGCTACACCTTC
>NA|TRBV18|TRBJ1-5|NA
CASSLAQWAGHPQHF
TGTGCCAGCTCACTGGCACAGTGGGCTGGGCATCCCCAGCATTTT
>TRBD1|TRBV12-5|TRBJ2-2|NA
CASGYGQGDTGELFF
TGTGCTAGTGGTTACGGACAGGGGGACACCGGGGAGCTGTTTTTT
>NA|TRBV6-1|TRBJ2-7|few
CASSGQRRSSYEQYF
TGTGCCAGCAGTGGACAGCGGAGAAGCTCCTACGAGCAGTACTTC
>TRBD1|TRBV5-1|TRBJ2-7|NA
CASSPRQGGAYEQYF
TGCGCCAGCAGCCCGCGACAGGGGGGGGCCTACGAGCAGTACTTC
>TRBD2|TRBV5-1|TRBJ2-1|many
CASSLGSGRGNEQFF
TGCGCCAGCAGCTTGGGTTCAGGGAGGGGCAATGAGCAGTTCTTC
>NA|TRBV10-3|TRBJ2-3|medium-sized
CATVVGGPTDTQYF
TGTGCCACCGTTGTCGGGGGCCCCACAGATACGCAGTATTTT
>TRBD2|TRBV6-1|TRBJ2-7|NA
CASSEGLAGVTPYEQYF
TGTGCCAGCAGTGAAGGACTAGCGGGAGTGACTCCCTACGAGCAGTACTTC
>NA|TRBV9|TRBJ1-4|medium-sized
CASSPGSDEKLFF
TGTGCCAGCAGCCCGGGTTCGGATGAAAAACTGTTTTTT
>TRBD1|TRBV28|TRBJ2-5|NA
CASSFGDRQETQYF
TGTGCCAGCAGTTTTGGGGACAGACAAGAGACCCAGTACTTC
>TRBD2|TRBV20-1|TRBJ2-7|NA
CSARRGGKRYEQYF
TGCAGTGCTAGACGGGGGGGGAAAAGGTACGAGCAGTACTTC
>TRBD1|TRBV24-1|TRBJ1-1|few
CASRGGQGLTEAFF
TGTGCCTCCCGCGGCGGACAGGGACTCACTGAAGCTTTCTTT
>TRBD2|TRBV19|TRBJ2-1|once
CASSMGGRMMDEQFF
TGTGCCAGTAGTATGGGGGGGAGAATGATGGATGAGCAGTTCTTC
>NA|TRBV12-3/TRBV12-4|TRBJ1-6|NA
CASSPTGRHSPLHF
TGTGCCAGCAGTCCTACAGGGAGGCATTCACCCCTCCACTTT
>NA|TRBV27|TRBJ1-2|NA
CASSPLAGLRGGYTF
TGTGCCAGCAGCCCCCTCGCCGGTCTTAGAGGTGGCTACACCTTC
>TRBD2|TRBV19|TRBJ2-1|medium-sized
CASSLGLADEQFF
TGTGCCAGTAGTCTGGGACTAGCCGATGAGCAGTTCTTC
>NA|TRBV6-1|TRBJ1-5|medium-sized
CASRDLEGYGNQPQHF
TGTGCCAGCAGGGACCTGGAGGGATACGGCAATCAGCCCCAGCATTTT
>TRBD2|TRBV28|TRBJ2-2|NA
CASGSGRPNTGELFF
TGTGCCAGCGGAAGCGGGAGACCGAACACCGGGGAGCTGTTTTTT
>NA|TRBV2|TRBJ2-2|hyperexpanded
CASSGGRVLPGELFF
TGTGCCAGCAGTGGAGGCAGGGTACTTCCCGGGGAGCTGTTTTTT
>NA|TRBV29-1|TRBJ1-2|medium-sized
CSVVLQGPYGYTF
TGCAGCGTTGTATTACAGGGCCCCTATGGCTACACCTTC
>NA|TRBV6-1|TRBJ1-2|medium-sized
CAISSGDGYTF
TGTGCCATCTCGTCGGGGGATGGCTACACCTTC
>TRBD2|TRBV20-1|TRBJ2-3|NA
CSASGAPSSTDTQYF
TGCAGTGCCAGCGGGGCCCCTTCTAGCACAGATACGCAGTATTTT
>NA|TRBV25-1|TRBJ2-5|NA
CEARPAVNPPSTWETQYF
TGTGAAGCACGGCCAGCAGTGAATCCGCCCTCGACGTGGGAGACCCAGTACTTC
>NA|TRBV6-1|TRBJ1-6|NA
CASSGQSSPLHF
TGTGCCAGCAGCGGACAGAGTTCACCCCTCCACTTT
>NA|TRBV24-1|TRBJ1-5|NA
CATSDSRVSEAAQHF
TGTGCCACCAGTGACTCCCGGGTCAGCGAGGCGGCCCAGCATTTT
>TRBD2|TRBV10-3|TRBJ2-2|NA
CAISESGLNTGELFF
TGTGCCATCAGTGAGTCGGGACTAAACACCGGGGAGCTGTTTTTT
>NA|TRBV7-2|TRBJ2-5|NA
CASRSTSGRRETQYF
TGTGCCAGCAGATCGACATCGGGAAGGCGTGAGACCCAGTACTTC
>NA|TRBV6-1|TRBJ2-1|NA
CASSEDIYNEQFF
TGTGCCAGCAGTGAAGACATTTACAATGAGCAGTTCTTC
>TRBD1|TRBV7-2|TRBJ2-7|NA
CASSSRTGFYEQYF
TGTGCCAGCAGCTCACGGACAGGCTTTTACGAGCAGTACTTC